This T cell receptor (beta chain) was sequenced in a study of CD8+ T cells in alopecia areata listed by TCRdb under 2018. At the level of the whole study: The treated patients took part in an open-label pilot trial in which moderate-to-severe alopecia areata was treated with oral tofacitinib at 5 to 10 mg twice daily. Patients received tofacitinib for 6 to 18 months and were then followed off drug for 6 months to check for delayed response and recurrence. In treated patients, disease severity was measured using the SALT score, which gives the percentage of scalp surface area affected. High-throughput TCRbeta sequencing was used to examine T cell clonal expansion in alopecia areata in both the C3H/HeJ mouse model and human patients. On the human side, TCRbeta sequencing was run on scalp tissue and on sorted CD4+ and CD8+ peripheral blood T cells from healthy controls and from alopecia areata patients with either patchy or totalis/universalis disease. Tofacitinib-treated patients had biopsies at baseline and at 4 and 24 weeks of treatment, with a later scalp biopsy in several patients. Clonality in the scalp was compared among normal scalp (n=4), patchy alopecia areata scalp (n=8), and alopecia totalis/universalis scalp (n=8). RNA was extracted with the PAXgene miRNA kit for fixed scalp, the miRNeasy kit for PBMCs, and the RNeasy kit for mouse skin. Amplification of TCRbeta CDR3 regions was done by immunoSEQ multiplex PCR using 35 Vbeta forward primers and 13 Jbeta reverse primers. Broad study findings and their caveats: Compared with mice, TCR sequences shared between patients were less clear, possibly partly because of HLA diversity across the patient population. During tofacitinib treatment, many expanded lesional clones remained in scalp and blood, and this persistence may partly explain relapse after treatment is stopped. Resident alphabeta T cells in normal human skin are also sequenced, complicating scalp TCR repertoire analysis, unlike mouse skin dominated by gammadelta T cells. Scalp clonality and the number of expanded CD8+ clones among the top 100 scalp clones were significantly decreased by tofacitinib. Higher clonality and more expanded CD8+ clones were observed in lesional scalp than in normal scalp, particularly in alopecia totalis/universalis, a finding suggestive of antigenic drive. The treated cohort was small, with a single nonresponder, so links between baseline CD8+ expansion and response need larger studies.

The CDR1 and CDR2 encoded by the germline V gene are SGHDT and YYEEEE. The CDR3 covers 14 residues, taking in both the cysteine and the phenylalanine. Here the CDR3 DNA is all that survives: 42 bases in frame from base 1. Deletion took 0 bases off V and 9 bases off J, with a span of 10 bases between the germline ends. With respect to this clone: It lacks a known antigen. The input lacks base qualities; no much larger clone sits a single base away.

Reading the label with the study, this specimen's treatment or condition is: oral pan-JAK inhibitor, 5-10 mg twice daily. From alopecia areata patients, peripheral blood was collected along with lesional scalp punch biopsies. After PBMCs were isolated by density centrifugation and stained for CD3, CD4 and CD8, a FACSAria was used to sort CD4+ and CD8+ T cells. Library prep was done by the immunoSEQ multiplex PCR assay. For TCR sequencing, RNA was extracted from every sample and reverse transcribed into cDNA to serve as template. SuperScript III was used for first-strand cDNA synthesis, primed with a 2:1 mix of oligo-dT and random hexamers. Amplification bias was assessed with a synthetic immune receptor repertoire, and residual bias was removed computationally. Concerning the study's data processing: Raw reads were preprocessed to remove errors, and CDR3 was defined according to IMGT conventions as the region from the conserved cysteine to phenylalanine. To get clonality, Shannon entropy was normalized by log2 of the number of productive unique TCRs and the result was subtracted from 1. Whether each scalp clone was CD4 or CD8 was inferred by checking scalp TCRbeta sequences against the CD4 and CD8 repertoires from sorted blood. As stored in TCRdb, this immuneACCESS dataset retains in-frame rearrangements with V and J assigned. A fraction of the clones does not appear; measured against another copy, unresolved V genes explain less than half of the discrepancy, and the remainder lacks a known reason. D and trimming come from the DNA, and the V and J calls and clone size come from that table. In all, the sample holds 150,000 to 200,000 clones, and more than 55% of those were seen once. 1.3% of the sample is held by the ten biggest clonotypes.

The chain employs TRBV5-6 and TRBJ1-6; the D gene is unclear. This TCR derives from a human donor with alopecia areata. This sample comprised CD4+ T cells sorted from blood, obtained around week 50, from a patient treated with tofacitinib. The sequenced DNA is TGTGCCAGCAGCTTGGCCGGGATTCCTTCACCCCTCCACTTT. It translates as CASSLAGIPSPLHF. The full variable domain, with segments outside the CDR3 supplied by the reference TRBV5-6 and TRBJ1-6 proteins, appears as DAGVTQSPTHLIKTRGQQVTLRCSPKSGHDTVSWYQQALGQGPQFIFQYYEEEERQRGNFPDRFSGHQFPNYSSELNVNALLLGDSALYLCASSLAGIPSPLHFGNGTRLTVT.